The rows below give T cell receptor beta chains drawn from one sample of a study of identical twins. TCRdb reprocessed the 5' RACE reads with MiXCR, giving one entry per CDR3 protein. The top ten hold 6% to 8.5% of the sample, which has roughly 290,000 distinct CDR3 sequences, roughly 9.7% seen once. These same data were also listed under a study on yellow fever vaccine responses in identical twins.

The source material was CD8+ T cells sorted from blood. These receptors were taken from a young woman in good health. CDR3s include the opening cysteine and the closing phenylalanine or tryptophan. The D gene is left open where the match is weak. A row's size may be missing; if present it is once, few, many or a size class.

V gene	J gene	clone size	D gene	CDR3 DNA	CDR3 protein
TRBV2	TRBJ2-1	-	-	TGTGCCAGCAGTGGGACAGCTGGAAATGAGCAGTTCTTC	CASSGTAGNEQFF
TRBV4-3	TRBJ2-1	-	-	TGCGCCAGCAGCCAAGTCGCTAGCTGGGACGGGGATGAGCAGTTCTTC	CASSQVASWDGDEQFF
TRBV9	TRBJ1-6	many	TRBD1	TGTGCCAGCAGCGTAGGGGAGACAGGGGGATCACCCCTCCACTTT	CASSVGETGGSPLHF
TRBV20-1	TRBJ2-1	many	-	TGCAGTGCTAGGGGGGGGCCCTACAATGAGCAGTTCTTC	CSARGGPYNEQFF
TRBV12-5	TRBJ2-3	-	-	TGTGCTAGTGGTGTTGCAGGGTTGCCAGATACGCAGTATTTT	CASGVAGLPDTQYF
TRBV25-1	TRBJ2-7	many	-	TGTGCCAGCAGTGAGGGGCTGTCAGCAGTTCATTCCTACGAGCAGTACTTC	CASSEGLSAVHSYEQYF
TRBV4-3	TRBJ2-1	many	TRBD2	TGCGCCAGCAGCCAGACCCCGGGACTAGCGGACAATGAGCAGTTCTTC	CASSQTPGLADNEQFF
TRBV7-2	TRBJ2-7	-	-	TGTGCCAGCAGCTTAGTAGGCGGGGACGACGAGCAGTACTTC	CASSLVGGDDEQYF
TRBV6-1	TRBJ2-3	-	-	TGTGCCAGCAGTGAAGGACTATACGATACGCAGTATTTT	CASSEGLYDTQYF
TRBV6-1	TRBJ2-5	-	TRBD2	TGTGCCAGCAGCCCCATAGTAGCGGGAGGGCCGGAGACCCAGTACTTC	CASSPIVAGGPETQYF
TRBV6-5	TRBJ2-1	many	-	TGTGCCAGCAGTTACTCGATGGGGAGTGAGCAGTTCTTC	CASSYSMGSEQFF
TRBV28	TRBJ2-1	many	TRBD2	TGTGCCAGCAGCCGGGGTAGCGGGACCCACTACAATGAGCAGTTCTTC	CASSRGSGTHYNEQFF
TRBV12-3/TRBV12-4	TRBJ1-1	many	-	TGTGCCAGCAGTTTAGGTTTTTTAAGTATCTTT	CASSLGFLSIF
TRBV29-1	TRBJ2-7	many	TRBD1	TGCAGCGTTGTTGACAGGGTCGATGCCGAGCAGTACTTC	CSVVDRVDAEQYF
TRBV30	TRBJ2-1	few	TRBD2	TGTGCCTCCCGTAGCGGGGGGGCCTCCTACAATGAGCAGTTCTTC	CASRSGGASYNEQFF
TRBV28	TRBJ2-1	-	-	TGTGCCAGCAGTCTGGGGACGGAGAGTTCAAATGAGCAGTTCTTC	CASSLGTESSNEQFF
TRBV4-3	TRBJ2-7	-	-	TGCGCCAGCAGCCAAGGGCGGTCTTACGGGTACGAGCAGTACTTC	CASSQGRSYGYEQYF
TRBV5-1	TRBJ2-7	many	TRBD1	TGCGCCAGCAGCTCTTCGTCCGGGACAGGGATGTACGAGCAGTACTTC	CASSSSSGTGMYEQYF
TRBV12-3/TRBV12-4	TRBJ2-1	many	TRBD2	TGTGCCAGCAGTAGGGACTACTACAATGAGCAGTTCTTC	CASSRDYYNEQFF
TRBV12-3/TRBV12-4	TRBJ2-6	-	TRBD1	TGTGCCAGCAGACCGGGACAGGGACGCTCTGGGGCCAACGTCCTGACTTTC	CASRPGQGRSGANVLTF
TRBV6-2/TRBV6-3	TRBJ2-6	many	-	TGTGCCGGATCTTACACCGCTGGGGCCAACGTCCTGACTTTC	CAGSYTAGANVLTF
TRBV6-1	TRBJ2-1	many	TRBD1	TGTGCCAGCAGTCGCACAGGGGGATGGGGCAATGAGCAGTTCTTC	CASSRTGGWGNEQFF
TRBV10-3	TRBJ2-7	few	TRBD1	TGTGCCATCAGTGCGCTTGACGGACAGGGGGCTCGCGAGCAGTACTTC	CAISALDGQGAREQYF
TRBV6-1	TRBJ2-2	-	-	TGTGCCAGCAGTCCACCTGGGACATTGAACACCGGGGAGCTGTTTTTT	CASSPPGTLNTGELFF
TRBV4-1	TRBJ2-7	many	TRBD2	TGCGCCAGCAGCCAGTCACTAGCGGGATACGAGCAGTACTTC	CASSQSLAGYEQYF
TRBV28	TRBJ1-5	many	TRBD1	TGTGCCAGCAGTGTCCTCGGGGACAGTTACAATCAGCCCCAGCATTTT	CASSVLGDSYNQPQHF
TRBV12-3/TRBV12-4	TRBJ2-1	-	TRBD1	TGTACCTTGTCCGGGACAGGGTTCACTGGCTCCTACAATGAGCAGTTCTTC	CTLSGTGFTGSYNEQFF
TRBV19	TRBJ2-1	-	TRBD2	TGTGCCAGTAGTATTCTCGCGGGAGCTTTTAATGAGCAGTTCTTC	CASSILAGAFNEQFF
TRBV7-9	TRBJ2-7	-	-	TGTGCCAGCAGCTGGGTGGAATCTTTCCACGAGCAGTACTTC	CASSWVESFHEQYF
TRBV5-6	TRBJ2-7	-	TRBD1	TGTGCCAGCAGCTTGGGCCGGGGCAGGGGGCTCTACGAGCAGTACTTC	CASSLGRGRGLYEQYF
TRBV4-3	TRBJ2-1	many	-	TGCGCCAGCAGCCAGGACAGGGAGGGCCCGTACAATGAGCAGTTCTTC	CASSQDREGPYNEQFF
TRBV21-1	TRBJ1-1	many	-	TGTGCCAGCAGCACTCTGGGGGGGAGCACTGAAGCTTTCTTT	CASSTLGGSTEAFF
TRBV28	TRBJ2-2	-	-	TGTGCCAGCAGGAGGAGCACCGGGGAGCTGTTTTTT	CASRRSTGELFF
TRBV27	TRBJ1-2	few	TRBD1	TGTGCCAGCAGTTTCGGGGGACAGGGGAATGGCTACACCTTC	CASSFGGQGNGYTF
TRBV11-2	TRBJ2-1	many	-	TGTGCCAGCAGCTTAGTCGGTCTATACAATGAGCAGTTCTTC	CASSLVGLYNEQFF
TRBV28	TRBJ2-4	many	TRBD2	TGTGCCAGCAGGGGACTAGCGGGAGATTCGGCCAAAAACATTCAGTACTTC	CASRGLAGDSAKNIQYF
TRBV20-1	TRBJ2-7	few	-	TGCAGTGCTAGACCCCTGATGGGGACATCGACCTACGAGCAGTACTTC	CSARPLMGTSTYEQYF
TRBV5-1	TRBJ1-2	many	-	TGCGCCAGCAGCTTGGCCGCAGGAAATGGCTACACCTTC	CASSLAAGNGYTF
TRBV29-1	TRBJ2-7	many	TRBD1	TGCAGCGTCCGCCCCTTGGGACAGGGCGACGAGCAGTACTTC	CSVRPLGQGDEQYF
TRBV29-1	TRBJ2-1	many	TRBD1	TGCAGCGTGCCGGGACAGGGAGTTTCCTACAATGAGCAGTTCTTC	CSVPGQGVSYNEQFF
TRBV27	TRBJ2-2	few	-	TGTGCCAGCAGTGCCACTCTGAACACCGGGGAGCTGTTTTTT	CASSATLNTGELFF